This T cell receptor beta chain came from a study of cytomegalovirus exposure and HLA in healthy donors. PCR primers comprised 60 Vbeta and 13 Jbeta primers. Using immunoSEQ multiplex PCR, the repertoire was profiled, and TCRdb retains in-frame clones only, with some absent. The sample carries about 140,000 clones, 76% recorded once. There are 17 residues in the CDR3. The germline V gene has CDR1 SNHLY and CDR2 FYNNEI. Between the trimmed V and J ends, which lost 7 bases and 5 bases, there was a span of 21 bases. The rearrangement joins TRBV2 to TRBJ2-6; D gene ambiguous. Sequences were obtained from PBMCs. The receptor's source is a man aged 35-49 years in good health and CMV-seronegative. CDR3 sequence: CASNGRFNHPRANVLTF. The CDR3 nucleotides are TGTGCCAGCAATGGTCGGTTTAACCACCCTCGGGCCAACGTCCTGACTTTC.